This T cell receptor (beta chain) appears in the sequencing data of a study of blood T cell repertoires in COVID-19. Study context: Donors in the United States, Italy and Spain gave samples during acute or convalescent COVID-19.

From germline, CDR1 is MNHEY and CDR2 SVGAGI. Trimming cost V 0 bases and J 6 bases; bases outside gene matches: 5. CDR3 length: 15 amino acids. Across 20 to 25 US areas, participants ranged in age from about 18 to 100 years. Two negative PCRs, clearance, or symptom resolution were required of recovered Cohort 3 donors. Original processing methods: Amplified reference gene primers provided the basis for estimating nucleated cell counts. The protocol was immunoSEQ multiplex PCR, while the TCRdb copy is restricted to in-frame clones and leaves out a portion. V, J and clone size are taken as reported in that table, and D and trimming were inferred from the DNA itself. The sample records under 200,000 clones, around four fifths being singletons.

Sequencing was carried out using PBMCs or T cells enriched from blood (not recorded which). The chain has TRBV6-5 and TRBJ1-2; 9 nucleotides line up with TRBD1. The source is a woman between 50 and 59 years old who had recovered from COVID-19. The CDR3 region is CASSYSGQGRHGYTF. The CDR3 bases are TGTGCCAGCAGTTACTCGGGACAGGGCCGTCATGGCTACACCTTC.